Listed below are T cell receptor beta chains from one sample, sequenced in a study of blood T cell repertoires in COVID-19. TCRdb's copy holds only in-frame clones and misses some; the assay was immunoSEQ multiplex PCR. In the table there are roughly 130,000 clones, 84% of which are singletons. The sample consisted of peripheral blood. The source of these receptors is a young man with COVID-19, enrolled during active disease. Both conserved end residues are part of each CDR3. D genes are given only for firm matches. Some rows mark clone size as missing; the rest say once, few, many or name a class of expanded clone.

v_call	j_call	d_call	clone_size	cdr3_nt	cdr3_aa
TRBV27	TRBJ2-1	TRBD1	-	TGTGCCAGCAGCCCGATGGGACAGTACAATGAGCAGTTCTTC	CASSPMGQYNEQFF
TRBV10-3	TRBJ2-1	TRBD2	-	TGTGCCATCAGGGGGGAGGGACGGGGTTCCAATGAGCAGTTCTTC	CAIRGEGRGSNEQFF
TRBV5-1	TRBJ1-2	-	few	TGCGCCAGCAGTGCCGGGGGGGCGTCCAACGTCTATGGCTACACCTTC	CASSAGGASNVYGYTF
TRBV30	TRBJ1-2	-	-	TGTGCCTGGAGTGTACATAACTATGGCTACACCTTC	CAWSVHNYGYTF
TRBV9	TRBJ1-6	TRBD1	-	TGTGCCAGCACTTCAAACAGGGGAGGTTCACCCCTCCACTTT	CASTSNRGGSPLHF
TRBV13	TRBJ2-5	TRBD2	-	TGTGCCAGCAGCTTTGGCCTAGCGGGAGAGACCCAGTACTTC	CASSFGLAGETQYF
TRBV27	TRBJ1-2	-	-	TGTGCCAGCAGTTTCGGGGGGCAGGGCTATGGCTACACCTTC	CASSFGGQGYGYTF
TRBV7-2	TRBJ2-7	TRBD1	-	TGTGCCAGCAGCGTACGCCCGACAGGGGACCACGAGCAGTACTTC	CASSVRPTGDHEQYF
TRBV11-2	TRBJ2-2	-	-	TGTGCCAGCAGCCCCGAGGACACTTTAGGGGAGCTGTTTTTT	CASSPEDTLGELFF
TRBV7-2	TRBJ2-5	-	-	TGTGCCAGCAGCTATAGACAACAAGAGACCCAGTACTTC	CASSYRQQETQYF